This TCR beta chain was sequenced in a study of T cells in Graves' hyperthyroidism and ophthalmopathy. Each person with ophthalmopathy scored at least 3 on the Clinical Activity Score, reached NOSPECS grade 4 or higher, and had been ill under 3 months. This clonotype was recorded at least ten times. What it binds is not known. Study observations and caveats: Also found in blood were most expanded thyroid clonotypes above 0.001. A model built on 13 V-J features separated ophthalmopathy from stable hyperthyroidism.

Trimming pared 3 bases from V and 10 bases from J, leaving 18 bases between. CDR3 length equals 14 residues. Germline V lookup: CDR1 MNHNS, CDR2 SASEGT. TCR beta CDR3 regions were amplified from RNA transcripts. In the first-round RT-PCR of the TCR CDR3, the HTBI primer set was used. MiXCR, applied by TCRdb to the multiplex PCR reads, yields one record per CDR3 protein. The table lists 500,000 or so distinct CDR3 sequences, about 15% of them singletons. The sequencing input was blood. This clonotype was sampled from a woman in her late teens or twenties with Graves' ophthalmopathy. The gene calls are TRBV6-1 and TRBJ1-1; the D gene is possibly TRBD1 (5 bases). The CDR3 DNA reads TGTGCCAGCAGTGACAGGGTGGAGCAAGGGCGAGCTTTCTTT. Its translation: CASSDRVEQGRAFF.